Below, 13 T cell receptor beta chains from the same sample are listed, as sequenced in a study of blood T cell repertoires in COVID-19. Clones were read by immunoSEQ multiplex PCR, and TCRdb kept only the in-frame ones, dropping some. Seen here are under 300,000 clones, roughly 86% observed once, and the top ten hold less than 4.5%. Sequenced material: peripheral blood. These receptors all come from a man younger than 30 with active or convalescent COVID-19.

The chain has TRBV27 and TRBJ2-7; TRBD1 agrees at 9 bases. The CDR3 loop spans 13 amino acids. V gave up 11 bases and J gave up 2 bases; unmatched junction bases: 7. Germline V gives CDR1 MNHEY, CDR2 SMNVEV (reference sequence). In DNA form, the CDR3 reads TGTGCCTGTGGGACAGGGTTCACCTACGAGCAGTACTTC. It codes for CACGTGFTYEQYF.

There are a few counts of this clone. This sequence joins TRBV3-1 (or the pseudogene TRBV3-2) and TRBJ1-6; D is unclear. Trimming shortened V by 1 base and J by 0 bases, and 7 bases separated the two germline ends. This CDR3 region has 16 residues. Germline lookup yields CDR1 LGHDT and CDR2 YNNKEL (reference sequence). CDR3 residues: CASSQADVSYNSPLHF. The CDR3 nucleotides are TGTGCCAGCAGCCAAGCAGATGTCTCCTATAATTCACCCCTCCACTTT.

The chain joins TRBV2 to TRBJ1-2; D not certain. Germline V gives CDR1 SNHLY, CDR2 FYNNEI. The CDR3 length is 18 residues. V was trimmed by 6 bases and J by 7 bases, leaving 30 bases between them. The chain's CDR3 is CASSLTRAPRVGVRGYTF. The CDR3 nucleotides read TGTGCCAGCAGCCTCACGAGGGCACCAAGGGTCGGCGTACGTGGCTACACCTTC.

The chain uses TRBV6-2 or TRBV6-3 and TRBJ1-5; D gene unclear. Trimming took off 3 bases at V and 3 bases at J, with 9 bases between the two ends. Germline V lookup: CDR1 MNHEY, CDR2 SVGEGT. The CDR3 runs 14 residues. The CDR3 sequence: CASSYVQYNQPQHF. CDR3 nucleotide sequence: TGTGCCAGCAGTTATGTTCAGTACAATCAGCCCCAGCATTTT.

J is TRBJ1-5 and V is TRBV2; D not resolved. This CDR3 is 14 amino acids long. Germline V gene lookup returns CDR1 SNHLY and CDR2 FYNNEI. V lost 6 bases and J 2 bases, leaving 11 bases between the germline ends. DNA of the CDR3: TGTGCCAGCAGGGGCCTTAGTGGCAATCAGCCCCAGCATTTT. As protein: CASRGLSGNQPQHF. Full variable domain (outside the CDR3, taken from reference TRBV2 and TRBJ1-5): EPEVTQTPSHQVTQMGQEVILRCVPISNHLYFYWYRQILGQKVEFLVSFYNNEISEKSEIFDDQFSVERPDGSNFTLKIRSTKLEDSAMYFCASRGLSGNQPQHFGDGTRLSIL.

V is TRBV12-3 or TRBV12-4 and J is TRBJ1-1; the D is unclear. V was clipped by 3 bases and J by 2 bases, with 4 bases between them. The CDR3 contains 12 residues. The CDR3 loop is CASSFPNTEAFF. The CDR3 DNA reads as TGTGCCAGCAGTTTCCCAAACACTGAAGCTTTCTTT.

The chain couples TRBV5-6 to TRBJ1-2; D remains ambiguous. CDR1 is SGHDT and CDR2 is YYEEEE in the germline V gene. This CDR3 region has 11 residues. The V and J ends lost 4 bases and 7 bases respectively, with 8 bases between them. The CDR3 DNA is TGTGCCAGCAGCCTGTACACTGGCTACACCTTC. Amino acid sequence: CASSLYTGYTF.

This chain connects TRBV7-2 to TRBJ2-7, with D hard to call. Per germline, CDR1 SGHTA and CDR2 FQGNSA. The V gene lost 4 bases and the J gene lost 4 bases, with 14 bases spanning the gap. The CDR3 extends over 14 amino acids. The CDR3 reads CASSSPREAYEQYF. The CDR3 DNA reads TGTGCCAGCAGCTCCCCCCGAGAGGCGTACGAGCAGTACTTC.

As DNA, the CDR3 is TGCGCCAGCACCACATCGGACTCCTGGAGGTACGAGCAGTACTTC. Amino acids: CASTTSDSWRYEQYF. The J gene is TRBJ2-7, the V gene TRBV10-2; D perhaps matches TRBD2 (5 bases). The ends were cut back, 7 bases at V and 4 bases at J, with 20 bases in the middle. The CDR3 is made up of 15 amino acids. Germline V lookup: CDR1 WSHSY, CDR2 SAAADI.

The chain uses TRBV3-1 (or the pseudogene TRBV3-2) and TRBJ1-1; 8 nucleotides align to TRBD1. This CDR3 has 17 residues. J lost 6 bases, V lost 0 bases, and 12 bases had no gene match. The germline V gene has CDR1 LGHDT and CDR2 YNNKEL (reference sequence). This CDR3 is CASSQDLTGAGRAEAFF. CDR3 sequence (DNA): TGTGCCAGCAGCCAAGACCTGACAGGGGCGGGTAGGGCTGAAGCTTTCTTT.

The V gene is TRBV10-2, the J gene TRBJ1-2, with D tentatively TRBD1 (6 bases). Germline assignment: CDR1 WSHSY and CDR2 SAAADI. The CDR3 consists of 13 residues. Between the trimmed V and J ends, which lost 5 bases and 5 bases, there was a span of 12 bases. CDR3 region: CASSPEGGYGYTF. DNA of the CDR3: TGCGCCAGCAGTCCTGAGGGGGGGTATGGCTACACCTTC.

The chain joins TRBV15 to TRBJ2-2; D is possibly TRBD2 (6 bases). The CDR3 covers 14 residues. The V gene lost 6 bases and the J gene lost 3 bases, with 11 bases spanning the gap. Germline values: CDR1 LNHNV, CDR2 YYDKDF (reference sequence). CDR3 amino acids: CATRSERDTGELFF. The CDR3 region has the DNA TGTGCCACCAGGTCCGAGCGGGACACCGGGGAGCTGTTTTTT.

This sequence joins TRBV7-9 and TRBJ1-2; TRBD1 might be the D (6 bases). CDR3 size: 16 residues. The V end lost 6 bases, the J end lost 2 bases, and 19 bases lay between the germline ends. From germline, CDR1 is SEHNR and CDR2 FQNEAQ (reference sequence). The DNA for the CDR3 is TGTGCCAGCAGTCCCGGGACAAATCAGATAAACTATGGCTACACCTTC. Its translation is CASSPGTNQINYGYTF. Using reference TRBV7-9 and TRBJ1-2 for the parts outside the CDR3, the full variable domain is DTGVSQNPRHKITKRGQNVTFRCDPISEHNRLYWYRQTLGQGPEFLTYFQNEAQLEKSRLLSDRFSAERPKGSFSTLEIQRTEQGDSAMYLCASSPGTNQINYGYTFGSGTRLTVV.